A selection of T cell receptor beta chains follows, all from one sample in a study of siplizumab effects on memory and regulatory T cells. Here immunoSEQ multiplex PCR was the method, and the copy in TCRdb shows in-frame clones only, minus some. The table lists 90,000 to 120,000 clones, 80% to 95% of them singletons. Input material: CD4+ T cells sorted from blood. The receptors here all came from a human donor in good health. Some clones in this sample may be carry-over from other donors' samples. Each CDR3 is given with its conserved first and last residue. Each record gives: clone size, D gene, V gene, CDR3 length, J gene, CDR3 DNA, CDR3 protein. A D gene is named only where the DNA matches it firmly. Clone size is not always given. Where it is, it says once, few, many or a class for expanded clones.

clone_size: NA
d_call: NA
v_call: TRBV7-2
cdr3_length: 15
j_call: TRBJ2-7
cdr3_nt: TGTGCCAGCAGCTTAGAGTCAGCGGCCCACAACGAGCAGTACTTC
cdr3_aa: CASSLESAAHNEQYF

clone_size: NA
d_call: TRBD1
v_call: TRBV7-8
cdr3_length: 14
j_call: TRBJ2-7
cdr3_nt: TGTGCCAGCAGCTTAGGGCCGCCGACAGGGGTGTGGTACTTC
cdr3_aa: CASSLGPPTGVWYF

clone_size: NA
d_call: TRBD2
v_call: TRBV11-3
cdr3_length: 14
j_call: TRBJ2-1
cdr3_nt: TGTGCCAGCAGCCTAGCGGGAGCTTACAATGAGCAGTTCTTC
cdr3_aa: CASSLAGAYNEQFF

clone_size: NA
d_call: NA
v_call: TRBV2
cdr3_length: 15
j_call: TRBJ2-3
cdr3_nt: TGTGCCAGCAGCGACCCGGGAGCCCACACAGATACGCAGTATTTT
cdr3_aa: CASSDPGAHTDTQYF

clone_size: NA
d_call: NA
v_call: TRBV6-1
cdr3_length: 14
j_call: TRBJ2-1
cdr3_nt: TGTGCCAGCCATTTTGTTGGGGTCTTTAATGAGCAGTTCTTC
cdr3_aa: CASHFVGVFNEQFF

clone_size: once
d_call: TRBD1
v_call: TRBV2
cdr3_length: 19
j_call: TRBJ2-6
cdr3_nt: TGTGCCACCCAACAAGAACAGGGGGTAATAGTGGCTGGGGCCAACGTCCTGACTTTC
cdr3_aa: CATQQEQGVIVAGANVLTF

clone_size: NA
d_call: NA
v_call: TRBV5-1
cdr3_length: 14
j_call: TRBJ1-3
cdr3_nt: TGCGCCAGCAGCTTGGATAACTCTGGAAACACCATATATTTT
cdr3_aa: CASSLDNSGNTIYF

clone_size: NA
d_call: NA
v_call: TRBV5-1
cdr3_length: 14
j_call: TRBJ2-3
cdr3_nt: TGCGCCAGCAGCTTAGGCGACGCCTTGGGTACGCAGTATTTT
cdr3_aa: CASSLGDALGTQYF

clone_size: NA
d_call: NA
v_call: TRBV27
cdr3_length: 19
j_call: TRBJ2-7
cdr3_nt: TGTGCCAGCAGATCCAGGCGAAACAATCAGTTCCAGAATTACTACGAGCAGTACTTC
cdr3_aa: CASRSRRNNQFQNYYEQYF

clone_size: NA
d_call: TRBD2
v_call: TRBV7-2
cdr3_length: 18
j_call: TRBJ2-7
cdr3_nt: TGTGCCAGCAGCTTATTTCTCACTAGCGGGAGAAGTACCGACGAGCAGTACTTC
cdr3_aa: CASSLFLTSGRSTDEQYF

clone_size: NA
d_call: TRBD1
v_call: TRBV2
cdr3_length: 13
j_call: TRBJ1-2
cdr3_nt: TGTGCCAGCAGTGAAGACAGGGGGTATGGCTACACCTTC
cdr3_aa: CASSEDRGYGYTF

clone_size: NA
d_call: TRBD2
v_call: TRBV5-1
cdr3_length: 15
j_call: TRBJ2-5
cdr3_nt: TGCGCCAGCAGCTCCGGGACTAGCGGTCAAGAGACCCAGTACTTC
cdr3_aa: CASSSGTSGQETQYF

clone_size: NA
d_call: NA
v_call: TRBV10-1
cdr3_length: 13
j_call: TRBJ1-1
cdr3_nt: TGCGCCAGCAGGGACAGCTTGAACACTGAAGCTTTCTTT
cdr3_aa: CASRDSLNTEAFF

clone_size: NA
d_call: TRBD1
v_call: TRBV4-1
cdr3_length: 18
j_call: TRBJ2-6
cdr3_nt: TGCGCCAGCAGCGACCCGTACAGGGGGAGCTCTGGGGCCAACGTCCTGACTTTC
cdr3_aa: CASSDPYRGSSGANVLTF

clone_size: NA
d_call: NA
v_call: TRBV5-1
cdr3_length: 13
j_call: TRBJ2-3
cdr3_nt: TGCGCCAGCAGCTTGGCCATGACAGATACGCAGTATTTT
cdr3_aa: CASSLAMTDTQYF

clone_size: once
d_call: NA
v_call: TRBV7-3
cdr3_length: 15
j_call: TRBJ2-5
cdr3_nt: TGTGCCAGCAGCTTATTAGTAGCGTCCCAAGAGACCCAGTACTTC
cdr3_aa: CASSLLVASQETQYF